A selection of T cell receptor beta chains follows, all from one sample in a study of T-cell memory formation after mild COVID-19. TCRdb redid the calling of the 5' RACE reads with MiXCR, one entry per CDR3 protein. The sample shows about 140,000 distinct CDR3 sequences, approximately 14% of them seen only once. Sequencing was carried out using PBMCs or a T cell subset sorted from them (not recorded which). The receptors originated from an adult woman who had mild COVID-19 (a few samples of this study predate the infection). Cell type and time point are not known. Both conserved end residues are part of each CDR3. The D gene is left open where the match is weak. Rows give clone size only sometimes, using once, few, many, or a class for an expanded clone.

clone size: NA; V gene: TRBV24-1; D gene: NA; J gene: TRBJ2-1; CDR3 DNA: TGTGCCACCAGTGATTTCTCGGACAGCCCCTACAATGAGCAGTTCTTC; CDR3 protein: CATSDFSDSPYNEQFF
clone size: NA; V gene: TRBV10-3; D gene: TRBD1; J gene: TRBJ2-3; CDR3 DNA: TGTGCCATCAGTGAGGGGACAGGCACAGATACGCAGTATTTT; CDR3 protein: CAISEGTGTDTQYF
clone size: many; V gene: TRBV7-9; D gene: NA; J gene: TRBJ2-3; CDR3 DNA: TGTGCCAGCAGCTCGACAGACACAGATACGCAGTATTTT; CDR3 protein: CASSSTDTDTQYF
clone size: NA; V gene: TRBV5-1; D gene: NA; J gene: TRBJ2-7; CDR3 DNA: TGCGCCAGCAGCTTTCCCTCCCCGTTCGAGCAGTACTTC; CDR3 protein: CASSFPSPFEQYF
clone size: NA; V gene: TRBV2; D gene: NA; J gene: TRBJ2-7; CDR3 DNA: TGTGCCAGTAACAGGGGACTCGAGCAGTACTTC; CDR3 protein: CASNRGLEQYF
clone size: NA; V gene: TRBV18; D gene: NA; J gene: TRBJ2-1; CDR3 DNA: TGTGCCAGCTTTGCCCCGGGGGCGGGAGGACAGGATGAGCAGTTCTTC; CDR3 protein: CASFAPGAGGQDEQFF
clone size: NA; V gene: TRBV6-6; D gene: TRBD1; J gene: TRBJ2-7; CDR3 DNA: TGTGCCAGCAGTTACCGTCCCCGGGACAGGGGGTCCTACGAGCAGTACTTC; CDR3 protein: CASSYRPRDRGSYEQYF
clone size: few; V gene: TRBV5-1; D gene: TRBD2; J gene: TRBJ2-1; CDR3 DNA: TGCGCCAGCAGGACCCTAGCGGGGGAAAGCGATGAGCAGTTCTTC; CDR3 protein: CASRTLAGESDEQFF
clone size: NA; V gene: TRBV7-9; D gene: NA; J gene: TRBJ1-6; CDR3 DNA: TGTGCCAGCAGCTCCACCGCAGGGTCGGCGGCTAATTCACCCCTCCACTTT; CDR3 protein: CASSSTAGSAANSPLHF
clone size: NA; V gene: TRBV4-1; D gene: TRBD2; J gene: TRBJ2-2; CDR3 DNA: TGCGCCAGCAGCGGGGACTATCCGAACACCGGGGAGCTGTTTTTT; CDR3 protein: CASSGDYPNTGELFF
clone size: few; V gene: TRBV5-1; D gene: NA; J gene: TRBJ2-2; CDR3 DNA: TGCGCCAGCAGCCCAAACATTGGAGGCAACACCGGGGAGCTGTTTTTT; CDR3 protein: CASSPNIGGNTGELFF
clone size: NA; V gene: TRBV6-7; D gene: NA; J gene: TRBJ2-1; CDR3 DNA: TGTGCCAGCAGGATGAGTTACGTAAGGGCGTCCTACAATGAGCAGTTCTTC; CDR3 protein: CASRMSYVRASYNEQFF
clone size: few; V gene: TRBV9; D gene: NA; J gene: TRBJ2-2; CDR3 DNA: TGTGCCAGCAGCGATGGGCACCAGGGCACCGGGGAGCTGTTTTTT; CDR3 protein: CASSDGHQGTGELFF
clone size: few; V gene: TRBV12-3/TRBV12-4; D gene: TRBD1; J gene: TRBJ2-3; CDR3 DNA: TGTGCCAGCAGACGAGGACAGGGGCGAGGAGATACGCAGTATTTT; CDR3 protein: CASRRGQGRGDTQYF
clone size: few; V gene: TRBV12-3/TRBV12-4; D gene: TRBD1; J gene: TRBJ2-2; CDR3 DNA: TGTGCCAGCAGACCCAGGGGGCGAACCGGCACCGGGGAGCTGTTTTTT; CDR3 protein: CASRPRGRTGTGELFF
clone size: NA; V gene: TRBV7-9; D gene: TRBD1; J gene: TRBJ2-1; CDR3 DNA: TGTGCCAGCAGGACCGGGACAGGGGACAATGAGCAGTTCTTC; CDR3 protein: CASRTGTGDNEQFF
clone size: many; V gene: TRBV28; D gene: TRBD2; J gene: TRBJ2-7; CDR3 DNA: TGTGCCAGCAGCCCCCGGGGGGGAGGTTCCTACGAGCAGTACTTC; CDR3 protein: CASSPRGGGSYEQYF
clone size: few; V gene: TRBV12-3/TRBV12-4; D gene: TRBD2; J gene: TRBJ2-7; CDR3 DNA: TGTGCCAGCAGCCCAAAGCGGGGGGGAGCCTTTGGGCAGTACTTC; CDR3 protein: CASSPKRGGAFGQYF
clone size: many; V gene: TRBV4-3; D gene: NA; J gene: TRBJ2-7; CDR3 DNA: TGCGCCAGCAGCCAAGATTCCAGCGGCGCCTACGAGCAGTACTTC; CDR3 protein: CASSQDSSGAYEQYF
clone size: NA; V gene: TRBV6-5; D gene: NA; J gene: TRBJ2-2; CDR3 DNA: TGTGCCAGCAGTTACCCGAGAAACCTACCGAGAACCGGGGAGCTGTTTTTT; CDR3 protein: CASSYPRNLPRTGELFF
clone size: few; V gene: TRBV7-8; D gene: TRBD1; J gene: TRBJ1-1; CDR3 DNA: TGTGCCAGCAGCTTACCAGGGACAGTTATGAACACTGAAGCTTTCTTT; CDR3 protein: CASSLPGTVMNTEAFF
clone size: few; V gene: TRBV30; D gene: NA; J gene: TRBJ2-7; CDR3 DNA: TGTGCCTGGAGTGTGGGTGCATCCTACGAGCAGTACTTC; CDR3 protein: CAWSVGASYEQYF
clone size: few; V gene: TRBV3-1; D gene: NA; J gene: TRBJ2-7; CDR3 DNA: TGTGCCAGCAGCCAAGGTTTAAGGGACGAGCAGTACTTC; CDR3 protein: CASSQGLRDEQYF
clone size: NA; V gene: TRBV4-3; D gene: NA; J gene: TRBJ2-1; CDR3 DNA: TGCGCCAGCAGCCAAGATCGGTCAAACTACAATGAGCAGTTCTTC; CDR3 protein: CASSQDRSNYNEQFF
clone size: NA; V gene: TRBV25-1; D gene: NA; J gene: TRBJ1-1; CDR3 DNA: TGTGCCAGCTCCGCGTACACTGAAGCTTTCTTT; CDR3 protein: CASSAYTEAFF
clone size: NA; V gene: TRBV5-6; D gene: NA; J gene: TRBJ1-1; CDR3 DNA: TGTGCCAGCAGCTTGCGTTACTCGCACACTGAAGCTTTCTTT; CDR3 protein: CASSLRYSHTEAFF
clone size: many; V gene: TRBV29-1; D gene: NA; J gene: TRBJ2-7; CDR3 DNA: TGCAGCGTTGTCGCCCCGACAGGAAGCCCCTACGAGCAGTACTTC; CDR3 protein: CSVVAPTGSPYEQYF
clone size: NA; V gene: TRBV12-3/TRBV12-4; D gene: TRBD1; J gene: TRBJ2-2; CDR3 DNA: TGTGCCAGCAGGGCCGGGACAGGGAACACCGGGGAGCTGTTTTTT; CDR3 protein: CASRAGTGNTGELFF
clone size: NA; V gene: TRBV7-8; D gene: NA; J gene: TRBJ1-5; CDR3 DNA: TGTGCCAGCAGCGGTGGTATGGGGATGAGTCAGCCCCAGCATTTT; CDR3 protein: CASSGGMGMSQPQHF
clone size: few; V gene: TRBV3-1; D gene: TRBD1; J gene: TRBJ1-3; CDR3 DNA: TGTGCCAGCAGCCGCAGGGGGTCAGGAAACACCATATATTTT; CDR3 protein: CASSRRGSGNTIYF
clone size: NA; V gene: TRBV19; D gene: NA; J gene: TRBJ1-1; CDR3 DNA: TGTGCCAGTAGTATTGGTGGGAACACTGAAGCTTTCTTT; CDR3 protein: CASSIGGNTEAFF
clone size: many; V gene: TRBV12-3/TRBV12-4; D gene: NA; J gene: TRBJ2-2; CDR3 DNA: TGTGCCAGCAGTTTAGCCGGAGCGGGTTCAGCCGGGGAGCTGTTTTTT; CDR3 protein: CASSLAGAGSAGELFF
clone size: few; V gene: TRBV19; D gene: NA; J gene: TRBJ2-7; CDR3 DNA: TGTGCCAGTAGAAAGAACGGGCAAGGGGAGCAGTACTTC; CDR3 protein: CASRKNGQGEQYF
clone size: NA; V gene: TRBV30; D gene: NA; J gene: TRBJ2-5; CDR3 DNA: TGTGCCTGGAGGGCAGAGGCCGGGGAGACCCAGTACTTC; CDR3 protein: CAWRAEAGETQYF
clone size: NA; V gene: TRBV2; D gene: NA; J gene: TRBJ2-3; CDR3 DNA: TGTGCCAGCAGTGGGGGGCCAGATACGCAGTATTTT; CDR3 protein: CASSGGPDTQYF
clone size: few; V gene: TRBV20-1; D gene: TRBD1; J gene: TRBJ2-7; CDR3 DNA: TGCAGTGCTGTGACAGGGCCGAGCTCCTACGAGCAGTACTTC; CDR3 protein: CSAVTGPSSYEQYF
clone size: NA; V gene: TRBV6-5; D gene: TRBD1; J gene: TRBJ1-5; CDR3 DNA: TGTGCCAGCAGTTACGGACAGGGGAAACAGCCCCAGCATTTT; CDR3 protein: CASSYGQGKQPQHF
clone size: few; V gene: TRBV3-1; D gene: NA; J gene: TRBJ1-2; CDR3 DNA: TGTGCCAGCAGCCAGTCGAGCCTCCGCGACTATGGCTACACCTTC; CDR3 protein: CASSQSSLRDYGYTF
clone size: NA; V gene: TRBV29-1; D gene: TRBD2; J gene: TRBJ2-7; CDR3 DNA: TGCAGCGTTGAAGGTTGGGGCGCGGGAGGGGGCTTAGGGCAGTACTTC; CDR3 protein: CSVEGWGAGGGLGQYF
clone size: NA; V gene: TRBV7-8; D gene: TRBD2; J gene: TRBJ2-3; CDR3 DNA: TGTGCCAGCAGCTACCGAACGGGGGGGCCCACAGATACGCAGTATTTT; CDR3 protein: CASSYRTGGPTDTQYF
clone size: NA; V gene: TRBV20-1; D gene: NA; J gene: TRBJ2-1; CDR3 DNA: TGCAGTGCTAGAATGTGGGACTCCTACAATGAGCAGTTCTTC; CDR3 protein: CSARMWDSYNEQFF
clone size: NA; V gene: TRBV6-2/TRBV6-3; D gene: TRBD2; J gene: TRBJ2-1; CDR3 DNA: TGTGCCAGCAGTCATAGCGGGAGCCCTTACAATGAGCAGTTCTTC; CDR3 protein: CASSHSGSPYNEQFF
clone size: few; V gene: TRBV12-3/TRBV12-4; D gene: NA; J gene: TRBJ1-5; CDR3 DNA: TGTGCCAGCAGGTTAAACCAGGGTAGCAATCAGCCCCAGCATTTT; CDR3 protein: CASRLNQGSNQPQHF
clone size: NA; V gene: TRBV12-3/TRBV12-4; D gene: NA; J gene: TRBJ2-7; CDR3 DNA: TGTGCCAGCACCAATGGGATATCGAGCTCCTACGAGCAGTACTTC; CDR3 protein: CASTNGISSSYEQYF
clone size: few; V gene: TRBV5-1; D gene: NA; J gene: TRBJ2-5; CDR3 DNA: TGCGCCAGCAGCCAAATAGCCGCAGAGACCCAGTACTTC; CDR3 protein: CASSQIAAETQYF
clone size: few; V gene: TRBV12-3/TRBV12-4; D gene: NA; J gene: TRBJ2-2; CDR3 DNA: TGTGCCAGCAGTTTAGTGGGATACGACACCGGGGAGCTGTTTTTT; CDR3 protein: CASSLVGYDTGELFF
clone size: many; V gene: TRBV27; D gene: NA; J gene: TRBJ1-5; CDR3 DNA: TGTGCCAGCAGTCTGGGATATAGCAATCAGCCCCAGCATTTT; CDR3 protein: CASSLGYSNQPQHF
clone size: few; V gene: TRBV29-1; D gene: NA; J gene: TRBJ2-7; CDR3 DNA: TGCAGCGTTGGGGTAGCCCACGAGCAGTACTTC; CDR3 protein: CSVGVAHEQYF
clone size: few; V gene: TRBV5-1; D gene: TRBD1; J gene: TRBJ1-1; CDR3 DNA: TGCGCCAGCAGCCCTTGGACAGGGGGGACTGAAGCTTTCTTT; CDR3 protein: CASSPWTGGTEAFF
clone size: NA; V gene: TRBV5-1; D gene: TRBD1; J gene: TRBJ2-4; CDR3 DNA: TGCGCCAGCAGCTGGGGGACAGGGGACGACATTCAGTACTTC; CDR3 protein: CASSWGTGDDIQYF
clone size: few; V gene: TRBV6-2/TRBV6-3; D gene: TRBD1; J gene: TRBJ2-7; CDR3 DNA: TGTGCCAGCACCCCCCGGGACAGGGCATTATACGAGCAGTACTTC; CDR3 protein: CASTPRDRALYEQYF
clone size: NA; V gene: TRBV7-2; D gene: TRBD1; J gene: TRBJ2-2; CDR3 DNA: TGTGCCAGCAGCTTGGCCCGGGACAGGAGGAACACCGGGGAGCTGTTTTTT; CDR3 protein: CASSLARDRRNTGELFF
clone size: many; V gene: TRBV7-2; D gene: NA; J gene: TRBJ2-1; CDR3 DNA: TGTGCCAGCAGCCCCTTCTACAATGAGCAGTTCTTC; CDR3 protein: CASSPFYNEQFF
clone size: NA; V gene: TRBV12-3/TRBV12-4; D gene: NA; J gene: TRBJ2-7; CDR3 DNA: TGTGCCAGCAGTTTGCAGAGGCCCCCATCCTACGAGCAGTACTTC; CDR3 protein: CASSLQRPPSYEQYF